Listed below are T cell receptor beta chains from one sample, sequenced in a study of OX40 agonist ivuxolimab in advanced cancers. Libraries were prepared by immunoSEQ multiplex PCR; TCRdb keeps only in-frame clonotypes and omits some of them. The table shows 90,000 to 120,000 clones, with 85% to 95% occurring only once. This material consisted of CD4+ or CD8+ T cells sorted from blood, taken in a trial of the OX40 agonist ivuxolimab. The receptor source for this set is an adult with an advanced solid tumor such as melanoma, head and neck, liver or kidney cancer. Each CDR3 is given with its conserved first and last residue. The D gene is left open where the match is weak. Clone size, where shown, is once, few, many, or a class for clones that have expanded.

CDR3 protein: CASGTGKNQPQHF; CDR3 DNA: TGTGCCAGTGGCACAGGGAAAAATCAGCCCCAGCATTTT; clone size: NA; J gene: TRBJ1-5; D gene: NA; V gene: TRBV19
CDR3 protein: CAWSRTTAGNEQFF; CDR3 DNA: TGTGCCTGGAGCCGTACTACGGCGGGCAATGAGCAGTTCTTC; clone size: NA; J gene: TRBJ2-1; D gene: NA; V gene: TRBV30
CDR3 protein: CASSISDTQYF; CDR3 DNA: TGTGCCAGTAGTATTTCTGATACGCAGTATTTT; clone size: NA; J gene: TRBJ2-3; D gene: NA; V gene: TRBV19
CDR3 protein: CASSFLLAGGAQFF; CDR3 DNA: TGTGCCAGCAGCTTCCTACTAGCGGGAGGGGCGCAGTTCTTC; clone size: NA; J gene: TRBJ2-1; D gene: TRBD2; V gene: TRBV11-2
CDR3 protein: CASGPGGVDEKLFF; CDR3 DNA: TGTGCCAGCGGGCCTGGCGGGGTGGACGAAAAACTGTTTTTT; clone size: NA; J gene: TRBJ1-4; D gene: NA; V gene: TRBV28
CDR3 protein: CASSIGGGILGSYTF; CDR3 DNA: TGTGCCAGTAGTATAGGCGGGGGGATCCTTGGAAGCTACACCTTC; clone size: once; J gene: TRBJ1-2; D gene: NA; V gene: TRBV19
CDR3 protein: CASSPPVTEAFF; CDR3 DNA: TGTGCCAGCTCACCACCGGTTACTGAAGCTTTCTTT; clone size: NA; J gene: TRBJ1-1; D gene: NA; V gene: TRBV18
CDR3 protein: CASAIGQGPYEQYF; CDR3 DNA: TGTGCCAGTGCAATAGGACAGGGACCCTACGAGCAGTACTTC; clone size: NA; J gene: TRBJ2-7; D gene: TRBD1; V gene: TRBV19
CDR3 protein: CASSPGTGVLRGTQYF; CDR3 DNA: TGTGCCAGCAGCCCCGGGACAGGGGTCCTTAGAGGGACCCAGTACTTC; clone size: NA; J gene: TRBJ2-5; D gene: TRBD1; V gene: TRBV5-4
CDR3 protein: CASSPYSGLAGEETQYF; CDR3 DNA: TGTGCCAGCTCACCATACTCCGGACTAGCGGGAGAAGAGACCCAGTACTTC; clone size: NA; J gene: TRBJ2-5; D gene: TRBD2; V gene: TRBV18
CDR3 protein: CASSLSGAGGSREQFF; CDR3 DNA: TGTGCCAGCAGCCTCTCGGGAGCGGGAGGGTCTAGAGAGCAGTTCTTC; clone size: NA; J gene: TRBJ2-1; D gene: TRBD2; V gene: TRBV11-1
CDR3 protein: CASSQNARETQYF; CDR3 DNA: TGTGCCAGCAGCCAAAACGCCAGGGAGACCCAGTACTTC; clone size: NA; J gene: TRBJ2-5; D gene: NA; V gene: TRBV16
CDR3 protein: CASSPATDTQYF; CDR3 DNA: TGTGCCAGCAGCCCGGCCACAGATACGCAGTATTTT; clone size: NA; J gene: TRBJ2-3; D gene: NA; V gene: TRBV5-5
CDR3 protein: CASSQAGTSGHTSTDTQYF; CDR3 DNA: TGTGCCAGCAGCCAAGCCGGGACTAGCGGGCACACTAGCACAGATACGCAGTATTTT; clone size: NA; J gene: TRBJ2-3; D gene: TRBD2; V gene: TRBV4-2
CDR3 protein: CASSLGQLQETQYF; CDR3 DNA: TGCGCCAGCAGCTTGGGGCAGCTCCAAGAGACCCAGTACTTC; clone size: NA; J gene: TRBJ2-5; D gene: NA; V gene: TRBV5-1
CDR3 protein: CASSRGQGHGYTF; CDR3 DNA: TGTGCCAGCAGCCGGGGACAGGGTCATGGCTACACCTTC; clone size: NA; J gene: TRBJ1-2; D gene: TRBD1; V gene: TRBV9
CDR3 protein: CASSVGQRYTDTQYF; CDR3 DNA: TGTGCCAGCAGCGTAGGTCAGCGGTACACAGATACGCAGTATTTT; clone size: NA; J gene: TRBJ2-3; D gene: NA; V gene: TRBV9
CDR3 protein: CASTPGRGHNEQYF; CDR3 DNA: TGTGCCAGCACCCCCGGGAGGGGTCACAACGAGCAGTACTTC; clone size: NA; J gene: TRBJ2-7; D gene: TRBD2; V gene: TRBV2
CDR3 protein: CASSLYRGTGELFF; CDR3 DNA: TGTGCCAGCAGCCTGTACCGGGGAACCGGGGAGCTGTTTTTT; clone size: NA; J gene: TRBJ2-2; D gene: NA; V gene: TRBV4-2
CDR3 protein: CASSRRGLGNTEAFF; CDR3 DNA: TGTGCCAGCAGTCGCCGGGGCTTGGGGAACACTGAAGCTTTCTTT; clone size: NA; J gene: TRBJ1-1; D gene: NA; V gene: TRBV28
CDR3 protein: CASGVGRKEQGNTEAFF; CDR3 DNA: TGTGCTAGTGGGGTGGGGCGAAAGGAACAGGGGAACACTGAAGCTTTCTTT; clone size: NA; J gene: TRBJ1-1; D gene: NA; V gene: TRBV12-5
CDR3 protein: CASSLSGDTEAFF; CDR3 DNA: TGCGCCAGCAGCTTGTCTGGGGACACTGAAGCTTTCTTT; clone size: NA; J gene: TRBJ1-1; D gene: NA; V gene: TRBV5-1
CDR3 protein: CASSLDNANTGELFF; CDR3 DNA: TGCGCCAGCAGCTTGGACAATGCGAACACCGGGGAGCTGTTTTTT; clone size: NA; J gene: TRBJ2-2; D gene: NA; V gene: TRBV5-1
CDR3 protein: CASRDSNTGELFF; CDR3 DNA: TGTGCCAGCAGGGACTCAAACACCGGGGAGCTGTTTTTT; clone size: once; J gene: TRBJ2-2; D gene: NA; V gene: TRBV28
CDR3 protein: CASRDSNEKLFF; CDR3 DNA: TGTGCCAGCAGGGACTCAAATGAAAAACTGTTTTTT; clone size: NA; J gene: TRBJ1-4; D gene: NA; V gene: TRBV2
CDR3 protein: CASSDILAGAEDTQYF; CDR3 DNA: TGTGCCAGCAGTGATATACTAGCGGGAGCAGAAGATACGCAGTATTTT; clone size: NA; J gene: TRBJ2-3; D gene: TRBD2; V gene: TRBV2
CDR3 protein: CASSPPGYEQYF; CDR3 DNA: TGCGCCAGCAGCCCGCCGGGATACGAGCAGTACTTC; clone size: NA; J gene: TRBJ2-7; D gene: NA; V gene: TRBV5-1
CDR3 protein: CASTVRDYEQYF; CDR3 DNA: TGTGCCAGCACCGTGCGGGACTACGAGCAGTACTTC; clone size: NA; J gene: TRBJ2-7; D gene: NA; V gene: TRBV28
CDR3 protein: CAISESSPGAGAHNEQFF; CDR3 DNA: TGTGCCATCAGTGAGTCCTCCCCGGGAGCGGGAGCACACAATGAGCAGTTCTTC; clone size: NA; J gene: TRBJ2-1; D gene: TRBD2; V gene: TRBV10-3
CDR3 protein: CASSPWTGSNQPQHF; CDR3 DNA: TGCGCCAGCAGCCCATGGACGGGGAGCAATCAGCCCCAGCATTTT; clone size: NA; J gene: TRBJ1-5; D gene: NA; V gene: TRBV5-1
CDR3 protein: CASSLQAGTEAFF; CDR3 DNA: TGTGCCAGCAGCTTACAGGCGGGCACTGAAGCTTTCTTT; clone size: NA; J gene: TRBJ1-1; D gene: NA; V gene: TRBV7-3
CDR3 protein: CASSNFLTGWNGYTF; CDR3 DNA: TGTGCCAGCAGCAATTTCCTTACAGGGTGGAACGGCTACACCTTC; clone size: NA; J gene: TRBJ1-2; D gene: NA; V gene: TRBV7-2
CDR3 protein: CASSEDTEAFF; CDR3 DNA: TGCGCCAGCAGTGAGGACACTGAAGCTTTCTTT; clone size: once; J gene: TRBJ1-1; D gene: NA; V gene: TRBV5-1
CDR3 protein: CASSLFGLAGDEQFF; CDR3 DNA: TGTGCCAGCAGCTTGTTTGGACTAGCGGGAGATGAGCAGTTCTTC; clone size: NA; J gene: TRBJ2-1; D gene: TRBD2; V gene: TRBV7-2
CDR3 protein: CASSLRDRGREQYF; CDR3 DNA: TGTGCCAGCAGTTTAAGGGACAGGGGGCGGGAGCAGTACTTC; clone size: NA; J gene: TRBJ2-7; D gene: TRBD1; V gene: TRBV27
CDR3 protein: CASSLALATDTQYF; CDR3 DNA: TGTGCCAGCAGCTTAGCACTAGCAACAGATACGCAGTATTTT; clone size: once; J gene: TRBJ2-3; D gene: NA; V gene: TRBV7-3